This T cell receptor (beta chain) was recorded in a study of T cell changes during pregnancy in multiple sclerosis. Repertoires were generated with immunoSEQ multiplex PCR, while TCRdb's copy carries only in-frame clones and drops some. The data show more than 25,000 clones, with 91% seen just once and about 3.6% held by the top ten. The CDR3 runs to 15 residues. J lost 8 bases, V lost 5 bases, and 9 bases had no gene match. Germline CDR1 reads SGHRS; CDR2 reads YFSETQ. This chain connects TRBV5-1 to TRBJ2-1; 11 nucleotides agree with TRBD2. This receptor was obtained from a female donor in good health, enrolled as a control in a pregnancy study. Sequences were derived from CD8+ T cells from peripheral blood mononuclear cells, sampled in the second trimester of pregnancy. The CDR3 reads CASSWASGGPDEQFF. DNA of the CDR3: TGCGCCAGCAGTTGGGCTAGCGGGGGGCCGGATGAGCAGTTCTTC. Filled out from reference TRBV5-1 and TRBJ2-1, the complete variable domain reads KAGVTQTPRYLIKTRGQQVTLSCSPISGHRSVSWYQQTPGQGLQFLFEYFSETQRNKGNFPGRFSGRQFSNSRSEMNVSTLELGDSALYLCASSWASGGPDEQFFGPGTRLTVL.